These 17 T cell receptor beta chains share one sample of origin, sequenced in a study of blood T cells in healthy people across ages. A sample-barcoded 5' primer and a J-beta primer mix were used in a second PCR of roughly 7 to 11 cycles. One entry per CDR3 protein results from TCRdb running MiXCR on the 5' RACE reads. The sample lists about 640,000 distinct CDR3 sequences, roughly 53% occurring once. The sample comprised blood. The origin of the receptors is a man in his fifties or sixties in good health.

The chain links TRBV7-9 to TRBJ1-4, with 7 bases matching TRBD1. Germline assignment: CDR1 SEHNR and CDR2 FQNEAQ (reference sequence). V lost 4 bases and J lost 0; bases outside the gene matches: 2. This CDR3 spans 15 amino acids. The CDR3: CASSYGQATNEKLFF. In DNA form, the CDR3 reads TGTGCCAGCAGCTACGGACAGGCAACTAATGAAAAACTGTTTTTT.

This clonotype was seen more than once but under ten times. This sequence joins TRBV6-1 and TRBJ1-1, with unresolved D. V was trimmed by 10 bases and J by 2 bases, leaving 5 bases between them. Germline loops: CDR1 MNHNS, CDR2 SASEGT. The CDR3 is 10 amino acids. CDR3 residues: CATTNTEAFF. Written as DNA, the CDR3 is TGTGCCACAACTAACACTGAAGCTTTCTTT.

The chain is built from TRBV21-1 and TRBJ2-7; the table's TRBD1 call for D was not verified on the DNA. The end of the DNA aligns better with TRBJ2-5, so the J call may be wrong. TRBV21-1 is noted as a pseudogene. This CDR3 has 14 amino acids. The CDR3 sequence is CADPLLGDEETQYF. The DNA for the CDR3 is TGTGCCGACCCCCTACTAGGAGACGAAGAGACCCAGTACTTC.

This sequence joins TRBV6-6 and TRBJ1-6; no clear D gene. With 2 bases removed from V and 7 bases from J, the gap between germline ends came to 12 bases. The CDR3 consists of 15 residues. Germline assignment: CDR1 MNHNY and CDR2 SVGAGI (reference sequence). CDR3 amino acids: CASSYNPAANSPLHF. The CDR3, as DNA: TGTGCCAGCAGTTACAATCCGGCAGCCAATTCACCCCTCCACTTT.

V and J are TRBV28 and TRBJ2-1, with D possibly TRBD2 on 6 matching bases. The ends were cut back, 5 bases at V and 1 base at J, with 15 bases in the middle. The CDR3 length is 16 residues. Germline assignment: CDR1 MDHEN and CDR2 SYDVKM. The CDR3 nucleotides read TGTGCCAGCAGTCAGGGAGGCCTTTCTTCCTACAATGAGCAGTTCTTC. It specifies CASSQGGLSSYNEQFF.

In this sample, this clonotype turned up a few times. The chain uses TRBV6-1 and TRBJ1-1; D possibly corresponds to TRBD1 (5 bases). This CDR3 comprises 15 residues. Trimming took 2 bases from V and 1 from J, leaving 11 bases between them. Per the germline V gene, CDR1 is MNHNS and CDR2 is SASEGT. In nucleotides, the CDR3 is TGTGCCAGCAGTGAACCGGAGGGGTGGAACACTGAAGCTTTCTTT. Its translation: CASSEPEGWNTEAFF.

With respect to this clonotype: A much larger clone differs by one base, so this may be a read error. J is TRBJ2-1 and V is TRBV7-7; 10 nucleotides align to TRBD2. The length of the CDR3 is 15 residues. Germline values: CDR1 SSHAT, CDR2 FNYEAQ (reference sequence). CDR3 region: CASSLTSGVGNGQFF. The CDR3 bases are TGTGCCAGCAGCTTAACTAGCGGGGTAGGCAATGGGCAGTTCTTC.

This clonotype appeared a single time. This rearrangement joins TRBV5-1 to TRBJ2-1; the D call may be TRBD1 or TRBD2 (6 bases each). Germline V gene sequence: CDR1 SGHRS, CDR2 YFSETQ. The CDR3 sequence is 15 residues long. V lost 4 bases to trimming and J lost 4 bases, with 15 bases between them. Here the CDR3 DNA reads TGCGCCAGCAGCATCGGGGGCGCGGGTTACAATGAGCAGTTCTTC. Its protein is CASSIGGAGYNEQFF.

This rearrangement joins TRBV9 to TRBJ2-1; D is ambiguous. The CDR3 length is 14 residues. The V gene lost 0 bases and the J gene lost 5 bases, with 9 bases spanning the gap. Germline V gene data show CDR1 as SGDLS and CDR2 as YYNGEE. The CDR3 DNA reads TGTGCCAGCAGCGTAGCCCCCCTAGACAATGAGCAGTTCTTC. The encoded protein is CASSVAPLDNEQFF.

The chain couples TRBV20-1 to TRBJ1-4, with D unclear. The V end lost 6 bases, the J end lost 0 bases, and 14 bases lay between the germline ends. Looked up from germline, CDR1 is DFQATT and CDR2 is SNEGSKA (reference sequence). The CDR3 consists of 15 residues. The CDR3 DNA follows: TGCAGTGCCAATATCCACGGAGCAACTAATGAAAAACTGTTTTTT. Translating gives CSANIHGATNEKLFF.

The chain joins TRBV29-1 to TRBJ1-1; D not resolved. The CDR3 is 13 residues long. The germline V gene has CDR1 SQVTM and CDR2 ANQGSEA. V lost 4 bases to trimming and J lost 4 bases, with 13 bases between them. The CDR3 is CSVARPLGTEAFF. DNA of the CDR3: TGCAGCGTTGCTCGGCCGTTAGGCACTGAAGCTTTCTTT.

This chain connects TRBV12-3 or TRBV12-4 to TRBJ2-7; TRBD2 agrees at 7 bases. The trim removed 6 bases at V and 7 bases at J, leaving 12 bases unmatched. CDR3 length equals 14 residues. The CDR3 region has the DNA TGTGCCAGCAGGGTTAGCGGGTGGGCCGGGGAGCAGTACTTC. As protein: CASRVSGWAGEQYF.

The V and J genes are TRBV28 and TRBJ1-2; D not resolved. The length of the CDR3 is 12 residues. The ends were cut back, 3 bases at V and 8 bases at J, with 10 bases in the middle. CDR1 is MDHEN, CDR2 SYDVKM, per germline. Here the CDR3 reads CASSFRAEGYTF. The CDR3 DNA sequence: TGTGCCAGCAGTTTTCGAGCGGAAGGCTACACCTTC.

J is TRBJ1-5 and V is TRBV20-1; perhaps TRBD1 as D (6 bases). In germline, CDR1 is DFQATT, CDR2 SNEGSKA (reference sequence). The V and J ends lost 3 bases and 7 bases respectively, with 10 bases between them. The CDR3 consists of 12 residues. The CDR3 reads CSASRGEQPQHF. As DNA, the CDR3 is TGCAGTGCTAGTAGGGGGGAACAGCCCCAGCATTTT.

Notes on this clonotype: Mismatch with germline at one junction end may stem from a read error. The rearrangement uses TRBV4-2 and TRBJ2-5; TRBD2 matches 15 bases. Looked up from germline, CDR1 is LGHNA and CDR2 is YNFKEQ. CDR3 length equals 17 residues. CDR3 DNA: TGTACCAGCAGCCAAGACCCGGGACTAGCGGGGGGACAGACCCAGTACTTC. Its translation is CTSSQDPGLAGGQTQYF.

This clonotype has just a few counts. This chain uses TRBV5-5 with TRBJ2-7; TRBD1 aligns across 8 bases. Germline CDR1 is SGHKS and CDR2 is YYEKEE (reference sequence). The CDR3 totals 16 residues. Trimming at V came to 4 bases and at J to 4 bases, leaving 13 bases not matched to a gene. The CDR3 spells CASSQYPGTGEYEQYF. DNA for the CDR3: TGTGCCAGCAGCCAATATCCCGGGACAGGCGAGTACGAGCAGTACTTC.

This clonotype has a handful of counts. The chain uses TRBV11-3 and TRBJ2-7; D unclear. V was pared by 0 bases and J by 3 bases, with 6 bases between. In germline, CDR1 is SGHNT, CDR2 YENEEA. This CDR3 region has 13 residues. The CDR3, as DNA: TGTGCCAGCAGCTTAGATGCGGACTACGAGCAGTACTTC. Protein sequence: CASSLDADYEQYF.